These T cell receptor beta chains were read from a single sample in a study of regulatory T cells in long-lasting Graves disease. One entry per CDR3 protein, called by TCRdb with MiXCR from the multiplex PCR reads. The table has roughly 500,000 distinct CDR3 sequences, approximately 12% seen once. A further study also used this sample, focusing on T cells in Graves' hyperthyroidism and ophthalmopathy.

The sample was peripheral blood mononuclear cells (PBMCs), taken at new diagnosis, from a patient treated with antithyroid drugs. The receptors were sampled from a man in his thirties or forties with Graves disease. The CDR3 runs from the conserved cysteine through the conserved F or W. Each record gives: CDR3 length, clone size, J gene, V gene, D gene, CDR3 protein, CDR3 DNA. The D gene is left open where the match is weak. Part of the rows lack a size; the others show once, few, many or a class for expanded clones.

13 many TRBJ2-7 TRBV11-2 NA CASSLGYQGRQYF TGTGCCAGCAGCTTAGGGTACCAGGGGCGGCAGTACTTC
18 few TRBJ1-6 TRBV30 TRBD1 CAWSVRGTGSSYNSPLHF TGTGCCTGGAGTGTACGGGGGACAGGAAGCTCCTATAATTCACCCCTCCACTTT
13 many TRBJ1-1 TRBV30 NA CAWSVRTDFEAFF TGTGCCTGGAGTGTCCGGACAGACTTTGAAGCTTTCTTT
14 NA TRBJ1-6 TRBV20-1 NA CSAGGGSYNPPLHF TGCAGTGCTGGCGGGGGCTCCTATAATCCACCCCTCCACTTT
11 many TRBJ2-5 TRBV2 NA CASSERETQYF TGTGCCAGCAGTGAACGGGAGACCCAGTACTTC
20 few TRBJ2-5 TRBV5-1 TRBD2 CASSSYRIGLAGTSSETQYF TGCGCCAGCAGCTCCTACCGGATTGGACTAGCGGGAACGAGTTCGGAGACCCAGTACTTC
15 many TRBJ1-4 TRBV12-3/TRBV12-4 TRBD1 CASRKTQGAREKLFF TGTGCCAGCCGAAAAACCCAGGGGGCGCGTGAAAAACTGTTTTTT
14 few TRBJ2-1 TRBV24-1 NA CATTGLASENEQFF TGTGCCACCACCGGGCTAGCGTCCGAGAATGAGCAGTTCTTC
14 many TRBJ2-7 TRBV20-1 NA CSARDGAAFWEQYF TGCAGTGCTAGAGATGGGGCAGCCTTCTGGGAGCAGTACTTC
16 many TRBJ2-3 TRBV12-3/TRBV12-4 NA CASRTAVRGPADTQYF TGTGCCAGCAGAACCGCCGTGAGGGGTCCGGCAGATACGCAGTATTTT
15 many TRBJ2-5 TRBV24-1 NA CATSDPGRIQETQYF TGTGCCACCAGTGATCCCGGCAGGATTCAAGAGACCCAGTACTTC
17 NA TRBJ2-1 TRBV20-1 NA CSENITYQRRKDNEQFF TGCAGTGAGAATATTACTTATCAGAGGCGAAAAGACAATGAGCAGTTCTTC
14 NA TRBJ2-7 TRBV6-1 NA CASSTPGYSYEQYF TGTGCCAGCAGTACCCCAGGTTACTCCTACGAGCAGTACTTC
15 many TRBJ2-4 TRBV2 NA CASSEQVFAKNIQYF TGTGCCAGCAGTGAACAAGTGTTTGCCAAAAACATTCAGTACTTC
16 few TRBJ1-2 TRBV5-1 TRBD1 CASSLLGTGEFFGYTF TGCGCCAGCAGCTTATTGGGGACAGGGGAATTTTTTGGCTACACCTTC
14 many TRBJ2-1 TRBV11-2 TRBD2 CASSGLVGYNEQFF TGTGCCAGCAGCGGACTAGTTGGTTACAATGAGCAGTTCTTC
15 many TRBJ2-7 TRBV30 NA CAWNPGQGIAYEQYF TGTGCCTGGAACCCCGGGCAGGGTATCGCCTACGAGCAGTACTTC
13 many TRBJ1-2 TRBV5-1 TRBD1 CASSSGQGGGYTF TGTGCCAGCAGCTCCGGACAGGGTGGTGGCTACACCTTC
13 many TRBJ1-1 TRBV3-1 NA CASSQDAGSKAFF TGTGCCAGCAGCCAAGACGCTGGATCCAAAGCTTTCTTT
14 many TRBJ1-1 TRBV12-3/TRBV12-4 NA CASSLAQGNTEAFF TGTGCCAGCAGCTTAGCGCAGGGGAACACTGAAGCTTTCTTT
13 few TRBJ2-7 TRBV10-3 TRBD1 CAIGGQTSYEQYF TGTGCCATCGGGGGACAGACTTCCTACGAGCAGTACTTC
16 NA TRBJ2-7 TRBV30 NA CAWSAIGGSSRYEQYF TGTGCCTGGAGTGCGATCGGAGGTTCATCCCGATACGAGCAGTACTTC
15 many TRBJ2-1 TRBV11-1 TRBD2 CASSLYGTSGKGAVF TGTGCCAGCAGCCTGTATGGGACTAGCGGGAAGGGTGCGGTCTTC
13 many TRBJ2-5 TRBV2 NA CASGGNQEETQYF TGTGCCAGCGGAGGGAACCAGGAAGAGACCCAGTACTTC
14 NA TRBJ1-4 TRBV5-1 NA CASSLGGSREKLFF TGCGCCAGCAGCTTGGGCGGAAGTCGGGAAAAACTGTTTTTT
15 NA TRBJ2-1 TRBV5-1 TRBD2 CASSGASGMYNEQFF TGCGCCAGCAGCGGAGCTAGCGGGATGTACAATGAGCAGTTCTTC
15 many TRBJ2-1 TRBV4-1 NA CASSQLEDWYNEQFF TGCGCCAGCAGCCAATTAGAAGATTGGTACAATGAGCAGTTCTTC
15 few TRBJ1-1 TRBV6-5 TRBD1 CASSWRQGGYTEAFF TGTGCCAGCAGTTGGCGTCAGGGGGGGTACACTGAAGCTTTCTTT
14 many TRBJ2-1 TRBV6-2/TRBV6-3 NA CASSYQLAYNEQFF TGTGCCAGCAGTTACCAACTGGCATACAATGAGCAGTTCTTC
15 many TRBJ2-2 TRBV29-1 NA CSVSPGHPNTGELFF TGCAGCGTCTCGCCTGGTCACCCGAACACCGGGGAGCTGTTTTTT
16 few TRBJ2-3 TRBV6-4 TRBD1 CASSDRYTGGADTQYF TGTGCCAGCAGTGACCGATATACAGGGGGCGCAGATACGCAGTATTTT
13 many TRBJ2-7 TRBV6-1 TRBD2 CASKRLARYEQYF TGTGCCAGCAAGCGACTAGCGCGTTACGAGCAGTACTTC
15 NA TRBJ2-7 TRBV5-7 NA CASRFSWWGSYEQYF TGTGCCAGCAGGTTCTCATGGTGGGGCTCCTACGAGCAGTACTTC
16 many TRBJ2-1 TRBV12-3/TRBV12-4 TRBD2 CASSPIQRDPYNEQFF TGTGCCAGCAGTCCAATTCAGCGGGACCCTTACAATGAGCAGTTCTTC
14 many TRBJ2-5 TRBV29-1 TRBD2 CSVELAGLDETQYF TGCAGCGTTGAGCTAGCGGGATTGGATGAGACCCAGTACTTC
15 NA TRBJ2-1 TRBV5-1 TRBD2 CASRLAGLIQSEQFF TGCGCCAGCAGATTAGCGGGCCTCATACAATCCGAGCAGTTCTTC
12 many TRBJ2-3 TRBV6-1 NA CASRESTDTQYF TGTGCCAGCAGAGAGAGCACAGATACGCAGTATTTT
14 many TRBJ2-5 TRBV20-1 TRBD1 CSARDGRGQETQYF TGCAGTGCTAGAGATGGCAGGGGGCAAGAGACCCAGTACTTC
12 many TRBJ1-2 TRBV2 NA CASSVAARGYTF TGTGCCAGCAGTGTGGCGGCGCGGGGCTACACCTTC
15 NA TRBJ2-1 TRBV7-9 NA CASSLNYPVDNEQFF TGTGCCAGCAGCTTAAACTACCCGGTGGACAATGAGCAGTTCTTC
16 few TRBJ2-5 TRBV3-1 NA CASSQERGGVGETQYF TGTGCCAGCAGCCAAGAAAGGGGGGGGGTAGGAGAGACCCAGTACTTC
16 NA TRBJ2-3 TRBV5-6 TRBD2 CASSYTTSGRSDTQYF TGTGCCAGCAGCTATACTACTAGCGGGAGATCAGATACGCAGTATTTT
14 many TRBJ2-3 TRBV12-5 TRBD2 CASGPGLATDTQYF TGTGCTAGTGGTCCGGGACTAGCAACAGATACGCAGTATTTT
15 many TRBJ2-2 TRBV20-1 NA CSATAQGANTGELFF TGCAGTGCTACGGCCCAGGGCGCGAACACCGGGGAGCTGTTTTTT
12 many TRBJ2-5 TRBV18 NA CASSPTVPTQYF TGTGCCAGCTCCCCGACAGTTCCGACCCAGTACTTC
13 NA TRBJ2-7 TRBV3-1 NA CASSLSGPKEQYF TGTGCCAGCAGCCTGTCCGGGCCAAAAGAGCAGTACTTC
14 many TRBJ1-2 TRBV27 NA CASSLSAGNYGYTF TGTGCCAGCAGTTTATCGGCGGGTAACTATGGCTACACCTTC
14 many TRBJ2-7 TRBV30 TRBD2 CAWSVNSGIYEQYF TGTGCCTGGAGTGTTAATAGCGGGATTTACGAGCAGTACTTC
15 NA TRBJ1-5 TRBV4-1 TRBD1 CASSRQQGASQPQHF TGCGCCAGCAGCCGGCAACAGGGGGCAAGTCAGCCCCAGCATTTT
13 many TRBJ1-6 TRBV29-1 NA CSVRLDYNSPLHF TGCAGCGTGAGGCTAGACTATAATTCACCCCTCCACTTT